The subject of this entry is one TCR beta chain. Its antigen is not identified. V was clipped by 6 bases and J by 3 bases, with 9 bases between them. The length of the CDR3 is 13 residues. The method was immunoSEQ multiplex PCR; TCRdb's version includes in-frame clones alone and lacks a portion of them. In the table there are 120,000 to 150,000 clones, 86% of which are singletons. Pooled together were second doses at about 4 or about 12 weeks. This entry comes from a study of T cell responses to AZD1222 COVID-19 vaccine. Findings and limits, study-wide: It should be noted that donors were predominantly white British and more often female, and clonal diversity was possibly underestimated. Nearly half of unique spike-specific TCRs reportedly avoided B.1.351 and B.1.1.7 mutated regions. Receipt of two AZD1222 doses was followed by a rise in Spike-specific TCR breadth and depth.

The sequence was obtained from an adult who received the AZD1222 COVID-19 vaccine. The specimen was peripheral blood, collected 28 days after the second AZD1222 dose. V usage is TRBV12-3 or TRBV12-4 and J usage is TRBJ1-3, with D possibly being TRBD1 (5 bases). CDR3 loop: CASRDSRGNTIYF. The CDR3 DNA reads as TGTGCCAGCAGAGACAGCCGTGGAAACACCATATATTTT.